This T cell receptor (beta chain) was observed in a study of T cell changes during pregnancy in multiple sclerosis. Some clones are missing from TCRdb's copy, which holds only in-frame ones; the method was immunoSEQ multiplex PCR. The data hold tens of thousands of clones, with around 94% observed a single time. The source of this sequence is a female donor with multiple sclerosis, enrolled in a pregnancy study. This sample comprised peripheral blood, obtained before pregnancy.

CDR3 nucleotide sequence: TGTGCCAGCAGTTCGGTAGCGGGGGGGGAAGAGACCCAGTACTTC. Its translation is CASSSVAGGEETQYF. The chain is built from TRBV6-5 and TRBJ2-5, with 11 bases matching TRBD2. The V gene's germline CDR1 is MNHEY and CDR2 SVGAGI. This CDR3 spans 15 amino acids. V gave up 4 bases and J gave up 3 bases; unmatched junction bases: 4.